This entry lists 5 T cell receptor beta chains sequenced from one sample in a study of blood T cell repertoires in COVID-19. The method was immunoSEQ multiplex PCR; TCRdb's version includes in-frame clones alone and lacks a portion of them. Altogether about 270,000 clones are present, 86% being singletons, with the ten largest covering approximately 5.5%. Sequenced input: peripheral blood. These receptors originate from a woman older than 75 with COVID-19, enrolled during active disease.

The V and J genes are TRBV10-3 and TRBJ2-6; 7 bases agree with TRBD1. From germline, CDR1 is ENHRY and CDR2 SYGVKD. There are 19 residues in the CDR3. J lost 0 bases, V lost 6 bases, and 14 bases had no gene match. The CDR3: CAISDLSGTARSGANVLTF. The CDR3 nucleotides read TGTGCCATCAGCGACCTATCCGGGACAGCCCGCTCTGGGGCCAACGTCCTGACTTTC.

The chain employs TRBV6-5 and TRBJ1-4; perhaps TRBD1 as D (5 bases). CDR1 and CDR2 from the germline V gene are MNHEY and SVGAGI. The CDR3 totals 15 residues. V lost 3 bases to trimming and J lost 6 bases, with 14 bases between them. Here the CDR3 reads CASSYRGSRDEKLFF. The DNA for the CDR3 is TGTGCCAGCAGTTATCGGGGGTCCCGGGATGAAAAACTGTTTTTT.

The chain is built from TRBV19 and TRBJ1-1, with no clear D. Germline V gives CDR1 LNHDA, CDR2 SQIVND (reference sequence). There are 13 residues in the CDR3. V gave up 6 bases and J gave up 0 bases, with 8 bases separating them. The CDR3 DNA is TGTGCCAGTAGCGACATTTTGAACACTGAAGCTTTCTTT. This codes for CASSDILNTEAFF.

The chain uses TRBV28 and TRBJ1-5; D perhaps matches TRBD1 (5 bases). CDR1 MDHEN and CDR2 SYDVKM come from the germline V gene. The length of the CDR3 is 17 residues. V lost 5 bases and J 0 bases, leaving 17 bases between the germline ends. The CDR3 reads CASSPSGAGNSNQPQHF. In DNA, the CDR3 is TGTGCCAGCAGTCCCTCCGGGGCGGGGAATAGCAATCAGCCCCAGCATTTT.

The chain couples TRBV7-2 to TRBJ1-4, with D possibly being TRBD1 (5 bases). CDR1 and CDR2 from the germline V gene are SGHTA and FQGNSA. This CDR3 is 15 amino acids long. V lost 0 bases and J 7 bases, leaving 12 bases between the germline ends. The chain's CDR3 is CASSLAQGLSEKLFF. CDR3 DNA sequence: TGTGCCAGCAGCTTAGCGCAGGGCCTAAGTGAAAAACTGTTTTTT.